These 28 T cell receptor beta chains were sequenced from one sample in a study of regulatory T cells in long-lasting Graves disease. Assembly of TCR beta libraries relied on iRepertoire HTBI primers together with Arm-PCR of CDR3 regions. TCRdb passed the multiplex PCR reads through MiXCR, listing each CDR3 protein once. The sample includes around 460,000 distinct CDR3 sequences, 22% of them seen just once. Regarding time point: persistent/refractory GD, antithyroid drugs over 5 years with positive TRAb. The TCR library used RNA extracted from PBMCs. Sequenced material: peripheral blood mononuclear cells (PBMCs), taken when the disease was refractory, from a patient treated with antithyroid drugs. These receptors all stem from a female donor with Graves disease.

The V gene is TRBV7-2, the J gene TRBJ2-7; 9 bases match TRBD2. V lost 1 base and J lost 4; bases outside the gene matches: 2. The CDR3 loop spans 14 amino acids. Germline CDR1 is SGHTA and CDR2 is FQGNSA. CDR3: CASSLGLAVYEQYF. The CDR3, as DNA: TGTGCCAGCAGCTTAGGACTAGCGGTGTACGAGCAGTACTTC.

The genes are TRBV12-3 or TRBV12-4 and TRBJ2-1; D ambiguous. V lost 5 bases and J 5 bases, leaving 4 bases between the germline ends. This CDR3 is built from 11 residues. CDR3 DNA sequence: TGTGCCAGCAGTCAGAACAATGAGCAGTTCTTC. It encodes CASSQNNEQFF.

This clonotype was picked up a small number of times. The chain is built from TRBV12-3 or TRBV12-4 and TRBJ2-1; 9 positions match TRBD2. The CDR3 is 19 residues long. V gave up 6 bases and J gave up 7 bases; unmatched junction bases: 22. This CDR3 is CASSHVRWREGPKGNEQFF. The CDR3 region has the DNA TGTGCCAGCAGCCATGTGCGGTGGCGGGAGGGCCCAAAGGGAAATGAGCAGTTCTTC.

The chain joins TRBV4-3 to TRBJ2-4; D uncertain. The CDR3 is 15 amino acids. Germline CDR1 is LGHNA and CDR2 is YSLEER. The germline V and J ends were trimmed by 4 bases and 0 bases, with 10 bases remaining between them. In DNA, the CDR3 is TGCGCCAGCAGCCCGAACAGATTAGCCAAAAACATTCAGTACTTC. Translated: CASSPNRLAKNIQYF.

This clonotype was found many times. The J gene is TRBJ1-2, the V gene TRBV20-1; no reliable D call. Germline V gene data show CDR1 as DFQATT and CDR2 as SNEGSKA (reference sequence). This CDR3 has 14 residues. Trimming pared 2 bases from V and 2 bases from J, leaving 12 bases between. The CDR3 nucleotides are TGCAGTGCTAGACCCCCCCAGGCCAACTATGGCTACACCTTC. Translated, it gives CSARPPQANYGYTF.

The sample holds a few counts of this clonotype. The gene calls are TRBV25-1 and TRBJ1-1, with D perhaps matching TRBD1 (5 bases). Germline V gene data show CDR1 as MGHDK and CDR2 as SYGVNS. This CDR3 comprises 14 residues. Trimming stripped 6 bases from V and 1 base from J, with 12 bases between. The CDR3 sequence is CASSWVGANTEAFF. The DNA for the CDR3 is TGTGCCAGCAGCTGGGTTGGGGCGAACACTGAAGCTTTCTTT.

This chain connects TRBV9 to TRBJ1-5; the D gene is possibly TRBD1 (5 bases). CDR1 is SGDLS, CDR2 YYNGEE, per germline. The CDR3 runs 14 residues. Trimming pared 0 bases from V and 2 bases from J, leaving 6 bases between. The CDR3 reads CASSVEGGNQPQHF. As DNA, the CDR3 is TGTGCCAGCAGCGTAGAAGGGGGCAATCAGCCCCAGCATTTT.

This clonotype appeared many times. The chain joins TRBV7-9 to TRBJ1-6; D is uncertain. The CDR3 extends over 12 amino acids. Germline-derived CDR1 and CDR2 are SEHNR and FQNEAQ (reference sequence). As DNA, the CDR3 is TGTGCAACCGGCGAATCTAATTCACCCCTCCACTTT. It codes for CATGESNSPLHF. Supplemented by reference TRBV7-9 and TRBJ1-6, the full variable domain reads DTGVSQNPRHKITKRGQNVTFRCDPISEHNRLYWYRQTLGQGPEFLTYFQNEAQLEKSRLLSDRFSAERPKGSFSTLEIQRTEQGDSAMYLCATGESNSPLHFGNGTRLTVT.

Comments on this clonotype: The likely explanation is a read error, given a far larger clone one base away. This chain uses TRBV12-3 or TRBV12-4 with TRBJ1-6; 9 bases fit TRBD1. The CDR3 sequence is 15 residues long. Losses at the gene ends were 5 bases for V and 9 bases for J; bases not matched to a gene: 8. The DNA for the CDR3 is TGTGCCAGCAGTGGACAGGGGATTATAAGTTCACCCCTCCACTTT. This codes for CASSGQGIISSPLHF.

V usage is TRBV7-2 and J usage is TRBJ1-2; 8 bases match TRBD1. The V gene end was trimmed by 1 base and the J gene end by 8 bases; junction bases not matched to a gene: 6. Germline V gives CDR1 SGHTA, CDR2 FQGNSA. CDR3 length equals 14 residues. The CDR3 nucleotides read TGTGCCAGCAGCTTAGTTGCCAGGGGGCGAGGCTACACCTTC. It is translated as CASSLVARGRGYTF.

This clonotype was found a few times. The chain recombines TRBV13 with TRBJ2-7, with D possibly matching TRBD2 (6 bases). This CDR3 region has 15 residues. Germline V lookup: CDR1 PRHDT, CDR2 FYEKMQ (reference sequence). The ends were cut back, 5 bases at V and 6 bases at J, with 20 bases in the middle. The chain's CDR3 is CASSKTGLGPGEQYF. The CDR3 DNA is TGTGCCAGCAGCAAAACGGGACTCGGGCCCGGCGAGCAGTACTTC.

This clonotype has ten or more counts. This rearrangement joins TRBV6-1 to TRBJ2-5, with 13 bases lining up with TRBD2. Germline values: CDR1 MNHNS, CDR2 SASEGT. This CDR3 is built from 16 residues. The V gene end was trimmed by 7 bases and the J gene end by 1 base; junction bases not matched to a gene: 6. The CDR3, as DNA: TGTGCCAGCATCTACGGGACTAGCGGGATCCAAGAGACCCAGTACTTC. Its translation is CASIYGTSGIQETQYF.

This clonotype was detected ten times or more. V gene TRBV7-9 combines with J gene TRBJ2-5, with a weak D call TRBD1 (6 bases). The CDR3 has 15 residues. The germline CDR1 and CDR2 sequences are SEHNR and FQNEAQ (reference sequence). The ends were cut back, 3 bases at V and 3 bases at J, with 14 bases in the middle. Here the CDR3 reads CASSFNQGREETQYF. CDR3 DNA sequence: TGTGCCAGCAGCTTCAATCAGGGGCGAGAAGAGACCCAGTACTTC.

This clonotype was detected only a few times. This chain joins TRBV6-9 and TRBJ1-1; D perhaps matches TRBD1 (6 bases). Germline V gene data show CDR1 as MNHGY and CDR2 as SVAAGI. CDR3 length: 15 residues. V was trimmed by 2 bases and J by 0 bases, leaving 10 bases between them. This CDR3 is CASSYGGALNTEAFF. Here the CDR3 DNA reads TGTGCCAGCAGTTATGGGGGGGCTCTGAACACTGAAGCTTTCTTT.

This clonotype was picked up many times. V usage is TRBV20-1 and J usage is TRBJ1-1; D is unclear. The CDR3 is made up of 13 amino acids. The germline gives CDR1 DFQATT, CDR2 SNEGSKA (reference sequence). Trimming shortened V by 3 bases and J by 1 base, and 9 bases separated the two germline ends. The CDR3 here is CSASRGENTEAFF. Written as DNA, the CDR3 is TGCAGTGCTAGCCGGGGAGAGAACACTGAAGCTTTCTTT.

This clonotype has just a few counts. This chain connects TRBV7-2 to TRBJ2-7; D not resolved. The V gene lost 9 bases and the J gene lost 2 bases, with 11 bases spanning the gap. Germline loops: CDR1 SGHTA, CDR2 FQGNSA. The CDR3 is 12 residues long. The CDR3 DNA reads TGTGCCAGTCAACCTGGCCCCTACGAGCAGTACTTC. Protein product: CASQPGPYEQYF.

A few counts support this clonotype. This chain connects TRBV20-1 to TRBJ2-1; either TRBD1 or TRBD2 may fit D (6 bases each). The CDR3 is 16 residues long. V lost 3 bases, J lost 6 bases, and 21 bases lay in between. Germline CDR1 is DFQATT and CDR2 is SNEGSKA (reference sequence). The CDR3 reads CSARGGSAKKGNEQFF. The CDR3 DNA sequence: TGCAGTGCTAGGGGGGGCTCAGCTAAAAAAGGCAATGAGCAGTTCTTC.

The chain recombines TRBV20-1 with TRBJ2-1; TRBD2 matches at 9 bases. CDR1 and CDR2 from the germline V gene are DFQATT and SNEGSKA (reference sequence). CDR3 size: 14 residues. J gave up 5 bases and V 4 bases, and 6 bases lay outside the gene matches. The CDR3 spells CSAISGSVHNEQFF. CDR3 DNA: TGCAGTGCTATTAGCGGGAGCGTCCACAATGAGCAGTTCTTC.

The V and J genes are TRBV12-3 or TRBV12-4 and TRBJ2-7, with D possibly called TRBD1 or TRBD2 (5 bases each). CDR3 length equals 15 residues. V lost 4 bases, J lost 2 bases, and 15 bases lay in between. The CDR3 here is CASSSHREGTYEQYF. DNA of the CDR3: TGTGCCAGCAGTTCGCACAGAGAGGGGACCTACGAGCAGTACTTC.

CDR3 sequence: CASSPSPTIRRSPLHF. CDR3 in DNA: TGTGCCAGCAGCCCGAGCCCCACCATCCGACGTTCACCCCTCCACTTT. The chain couples TRBV7-8 to TRBJ1-6, with unresolved D. Deletions cut 5 bases from V and 9 bases from J, with 20 bases between. Germline-derived CDR1 and CDR2 are SGHVS and FQNEAQ. CDR3 length: 16 amino acids.

The V gene is TRBV11-3, the J gene TRBJ1-6, with D hard to call. Germline CDR1 and CDR2: SGHNT and YENEEA. This CDR3 region has 17 residues. The V end lost 7 bases, the J end lost 9 bases, and 25 bases lay between the germline ends. The CDR3 DNA follows: TGTGCCAGCACCCTGGGGTCGTTTGGCGTCGGTCCTTCACCCCTCCACTTT. Protein product: CASTLGSFGVGPSPLHF.

In this sample, this clonotype turned up a few times. The CDR3 protein is CASSLRRSAGDTDTQYF. The CDR3 region has the DNA TGTGCCAGCAGCTTGCGCCGCTCAGCGGGAGACACAGATACGCAGTATTTT. The rearrangement joins TRBV7-8 to TRBJ2-3; 8 nucleotides match TRBD2. J lost 2 bases, V lost 3 bases, and 10 bases had no gene match. The CDR3 runs 17 residues. Germline V gene data show CDR1 as SGHVS and CDR2 as FQNEAQ. The full variable domain, with the rest looked up from reference TRBV7-8 and TRBJ2-3, is GAGVSQSPRYKVAKRGQDVALRCDPISGHVSLFWYQQALGQGPEFLTYFQNEAQLDKSGLPSDRFFAERPEGSVSTLKIQRTQQEDSAVYLCASSLRRSAGDTDTQYFGPGTRLTVL.

This clonotype has a handful of counts. The chain uses TRBV5-1 and TRBJ1-5; D is undetermined. Deletions cut 5 bases from V and 0 bases from J, with 9 bases between. The V gene's germline CDR1 is SGHRS and CDR2 YFSETQ. The CDR3 totals 14 residues. The CDR3 nucleotides read TGCGCCAGCAGGACAAGAGATAGCAATCAGCCCCAGCATTTT. This encodes CASRTRDSNQPQHF.

V gene TRBV28 combines with J gene TRBJ2-7; D is unclear. Per germline, CDR1 MDHEN and CDR2 SYDVKM. Trimming left V 5 bases short and J 6 bases short, with 11 bases between. This CDR3 contains 12 residues. The chain's CDR3 is CASSNPFREQYF. In DNA form, the CDR3 reads TGTGCCAGCAGTAACCCGTTCCGCGAGCAGTACTTC.

The chain couples TRBV6-1 to TRBJ1-6; TRBD1 aligns across 7 bases. The germline V gene has CDR1 MNHNS and CDR2 SASEGT. V was pared by 7 bases and J by 3 bases, with 15 bases of the junction left unmatched. There are 18 residues in the CDR3. The CDR3 coding sequence is TGTGCCAGCACCTTCCCCAGGACAGGCGACCTCTATAATTCACCCCTCCACTTT. Its protein is CASTFPRTGDLYNSPLHF.

The rearrangement joins TRBV20-1 to TRBJ1-2; 8 positions agree with TRBD1. Germline CDR1 and CDR2: DFQATT and SNEGSKA (reference sequence). The ends lost 5 bases at V and 4 bases at J; junction bases unmatched: 3. This CDR3 has 12 amino acids. The CDR3 coding sequence is TGCAGTGCTGGACAGGGTATCTATGGCTACACCTTC. Translating gives CSAGQGIYGYTF.

Ten or more counts support this clonotype. The rearrangement links TRBV28 to TRBJ2-7, with D maybe TRBD1 (6 bases). V lost 2 bases and J 4 bases, leaving 9 bases between the germline ends. The CDR3 loop spans 13 amino acids. Germline V gene lookup returns CDR1 MDHEN and CDR2 SYDVKM. In nucleotides, the CDR3 is TGTGCCAGCAGTTTACAGGGGTTTTACGAGCAGTACTTC. Amino acid sequence: CASSLQGFYEQYF. The whole variable domain, remainder taken from reference TRBV28 and TRBJ2-7, is DVKVTQSSRYLVKRTGEKVFLECVQDMDHENMFWYRQDPGLGLRLIYFSYDVKMKEKGDIPEGYSVSREKKERFSLILESASTNQTSMYLCASSLQGFYEQYFGPGTRLTVT.

This clonotype has at least ten counts. V is TRBV28 and J is TRBJ2-5; 9 positions match TRBD2. The CDR3 consists of 18 residues. Germline CDR1 and CDR2: MDHEN and SYDVKM. Trimming cost V 5 bases and J 4 bases; bases outside gene matches: 17. CDR3 in amino acids: CASSQLYPGLANRETQYF. CDR3 DNA: TGTGCCAGCAGTCAACTATATCCGGGACTAGCTAACAGAGAGACCCAGTACTTC.